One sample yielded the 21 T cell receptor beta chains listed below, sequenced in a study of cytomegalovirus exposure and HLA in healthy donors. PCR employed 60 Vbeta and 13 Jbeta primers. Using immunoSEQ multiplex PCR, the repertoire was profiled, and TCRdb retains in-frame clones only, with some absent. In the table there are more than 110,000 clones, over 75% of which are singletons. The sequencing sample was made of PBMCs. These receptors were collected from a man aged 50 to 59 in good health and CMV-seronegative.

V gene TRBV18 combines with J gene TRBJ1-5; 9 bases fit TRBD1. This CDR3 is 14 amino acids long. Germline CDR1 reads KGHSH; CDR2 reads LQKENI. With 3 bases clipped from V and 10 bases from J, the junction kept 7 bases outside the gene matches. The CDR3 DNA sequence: TGTGCCAGCTCACCGGGACAGGGTATTGACCCCCAGCATTTT. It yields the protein CASSPGQGIDPQHF.

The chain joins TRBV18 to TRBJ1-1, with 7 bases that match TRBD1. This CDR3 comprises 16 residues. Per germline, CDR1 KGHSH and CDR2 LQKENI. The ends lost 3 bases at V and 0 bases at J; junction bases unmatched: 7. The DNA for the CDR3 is TGTGCCAGCTCACCGATTACAGGGGAGATGAACACTGAAGCTTTCTTT. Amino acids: CASSPITGEMNTEAFF. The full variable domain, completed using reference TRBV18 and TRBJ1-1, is NAGVMQNPRHLVRRRGQEARLRCSPMKGHSHVYWYRQLPEEGLKFMVYLQKENIIDESGMPKERFSAEFPKEGPSILRIQQVVRGDSAAYFCASSPITGEMNTEAFFGQGTRLTVV.

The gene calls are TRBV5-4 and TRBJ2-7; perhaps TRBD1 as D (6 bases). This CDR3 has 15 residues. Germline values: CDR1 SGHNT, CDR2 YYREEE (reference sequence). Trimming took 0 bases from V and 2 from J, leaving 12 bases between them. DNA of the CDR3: TGTGCCAGCAGCTTGGGGGCAGGGGTTACCTACGAGCAGTACTTC. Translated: CASSLGAGVTYEQYF.

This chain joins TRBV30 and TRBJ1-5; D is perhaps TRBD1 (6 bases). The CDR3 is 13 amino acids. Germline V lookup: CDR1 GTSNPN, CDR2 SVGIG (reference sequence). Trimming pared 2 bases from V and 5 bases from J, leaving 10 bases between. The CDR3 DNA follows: TGTGCCTGGAGTCGGGACACCTATCAGCCCCAGCATTTT. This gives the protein CAWSRDTYQPQHF.

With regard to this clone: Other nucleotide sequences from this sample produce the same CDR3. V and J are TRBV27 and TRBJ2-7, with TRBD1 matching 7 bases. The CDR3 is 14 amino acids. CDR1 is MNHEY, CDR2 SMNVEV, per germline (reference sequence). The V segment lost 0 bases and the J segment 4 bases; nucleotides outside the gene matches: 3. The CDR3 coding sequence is TGTGCCAGCAGTTTATCCCAGGGGGTATACGAGCAGTACTTC. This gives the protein CASSLSQGVYEQYF.

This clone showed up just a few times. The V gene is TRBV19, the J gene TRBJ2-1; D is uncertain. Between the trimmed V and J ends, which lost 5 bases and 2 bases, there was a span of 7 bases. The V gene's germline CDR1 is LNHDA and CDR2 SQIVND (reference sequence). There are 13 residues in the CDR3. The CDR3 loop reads CASSQTPYNEQFF. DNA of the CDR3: TGTGCCAGTAGTCAGACACCCTACAATGAGCAGTTCTTC.

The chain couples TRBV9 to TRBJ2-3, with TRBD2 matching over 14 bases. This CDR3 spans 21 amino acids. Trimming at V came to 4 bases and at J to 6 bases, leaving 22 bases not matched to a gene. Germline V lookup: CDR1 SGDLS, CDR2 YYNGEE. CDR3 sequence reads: CASSRIPGLAGVHNRLDTQYF. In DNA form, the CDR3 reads TGTGCCAGCAGCCGTATTCCGGGACTAGCGGGAGTCCACAACCGGCTGGATACGCAGTATTTT.

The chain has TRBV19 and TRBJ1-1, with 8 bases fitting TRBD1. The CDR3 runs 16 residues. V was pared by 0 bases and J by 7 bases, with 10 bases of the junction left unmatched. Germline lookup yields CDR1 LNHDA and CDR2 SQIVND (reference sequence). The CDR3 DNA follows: TGTGCCAGTAGTATAGATGGGAGCAGGGGGCTCGGTGAAGCTTTCTTT. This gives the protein CASSIDGSRGLGEAFF.

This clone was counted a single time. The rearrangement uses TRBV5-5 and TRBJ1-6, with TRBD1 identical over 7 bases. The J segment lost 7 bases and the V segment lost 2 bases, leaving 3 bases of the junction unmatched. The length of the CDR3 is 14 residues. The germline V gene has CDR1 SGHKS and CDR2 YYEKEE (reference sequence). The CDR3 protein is CASSFGTANSPLHF. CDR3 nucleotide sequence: TGTGCCAGCAGCTTCGGGACAGCCAATTCACCCCTCCACTTT.

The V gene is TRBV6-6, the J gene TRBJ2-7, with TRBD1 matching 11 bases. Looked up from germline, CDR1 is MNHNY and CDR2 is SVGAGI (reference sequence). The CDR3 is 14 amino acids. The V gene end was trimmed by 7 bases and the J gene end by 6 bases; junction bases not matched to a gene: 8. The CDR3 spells CASNLGTGGFEQYF. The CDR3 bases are TGTGCCAGCAATCTCGGGACAGGGGGGTTCGAGCAGTACTTC.

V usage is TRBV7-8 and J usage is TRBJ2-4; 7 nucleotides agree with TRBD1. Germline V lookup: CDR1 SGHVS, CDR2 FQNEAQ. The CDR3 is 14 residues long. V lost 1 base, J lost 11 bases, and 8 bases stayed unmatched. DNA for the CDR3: TGTGCCAGCAGCTTAGACAGGGGCCCGGTCGTTCAGTACTTC. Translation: CASSLDRGPVVQYF.

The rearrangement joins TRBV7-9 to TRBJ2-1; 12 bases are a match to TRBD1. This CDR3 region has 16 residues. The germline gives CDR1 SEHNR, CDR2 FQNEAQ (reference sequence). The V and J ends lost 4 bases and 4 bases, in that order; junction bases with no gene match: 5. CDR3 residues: CASSYGTGGSYNEQFF. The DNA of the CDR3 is TGTGCCAGCAGCTATGGGACAGGGGGCTCGTACAATGAGCAGTTCTTC.

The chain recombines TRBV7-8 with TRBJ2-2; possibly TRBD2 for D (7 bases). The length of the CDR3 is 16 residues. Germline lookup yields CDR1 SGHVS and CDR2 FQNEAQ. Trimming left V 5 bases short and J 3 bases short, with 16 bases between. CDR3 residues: CASSPLGGQDTGELFF. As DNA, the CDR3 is TGTGCCAGCAGCCCACTCGGGGGGCAAGACACCGGGGAGCTGTTTTTT.

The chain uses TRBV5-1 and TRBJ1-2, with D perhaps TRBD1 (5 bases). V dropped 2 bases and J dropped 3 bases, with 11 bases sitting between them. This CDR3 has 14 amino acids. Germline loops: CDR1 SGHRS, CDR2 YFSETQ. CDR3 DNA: TGCGCCAGCAGCTTAGGAGGGACCGACTATGGCTACACCTTC. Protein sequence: CASSLGGTDYGYTF.

CDR3 bases: TGTGCCAGCAGCTCGCTAGGTTTTGGGTACACCTTC. Translating gives CASSSLGFGYTF. The V gene is TRBV7-9, the J gene TRBJ1-2, with D hard to call. The CDR3 totals 12 residues. Germline values: CDR1 SEHNR, CDR2 FQNEAQ (reference sequence). V was clipped by 4 bases and J by 11 bases, with 14 bases between them. The variable domain in full, completed from reference TRBV7-9 and TRBJ1-2, reads DTGVSQNPRHKITKRGQNVTFRCDPISEHNRLYWYRQTLGQGPEFLTYFQNEAQLEKSRLLSDRFSAERPKGSFSTLEIQRTEQGDSAMYLCASSSLGFGYTFGSGTRLTVV.

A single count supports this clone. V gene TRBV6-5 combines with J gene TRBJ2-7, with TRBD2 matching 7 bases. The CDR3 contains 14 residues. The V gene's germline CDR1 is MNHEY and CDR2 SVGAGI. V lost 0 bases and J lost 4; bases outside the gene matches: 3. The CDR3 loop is CASSYSAGTYEQYF. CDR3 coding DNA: TGTGCCAGCAGTTACTCAGCGGGGACTTACGAGCAGTACTTC.

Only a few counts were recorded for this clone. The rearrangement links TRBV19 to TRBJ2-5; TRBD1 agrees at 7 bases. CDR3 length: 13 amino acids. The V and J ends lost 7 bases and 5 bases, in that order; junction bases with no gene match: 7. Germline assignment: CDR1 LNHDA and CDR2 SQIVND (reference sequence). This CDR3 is CASTGGARETQYF. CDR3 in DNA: TGTGCCAGTACAGGGGGAGCTCGCGAGACCCAGTACTTC.

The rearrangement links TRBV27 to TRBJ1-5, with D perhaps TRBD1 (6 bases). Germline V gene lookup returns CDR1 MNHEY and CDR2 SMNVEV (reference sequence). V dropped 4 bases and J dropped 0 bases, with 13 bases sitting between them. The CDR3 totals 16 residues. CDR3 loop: CASSSRGGHSNQPQHF. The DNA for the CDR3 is TGTGCCAGCAGTTCTAGGGGGGGACATAGCAATCAGCCCCAGCATTTT.

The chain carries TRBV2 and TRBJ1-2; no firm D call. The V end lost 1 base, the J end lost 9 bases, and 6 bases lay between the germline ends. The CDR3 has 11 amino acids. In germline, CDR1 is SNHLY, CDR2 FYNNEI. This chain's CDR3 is CASSEGGSYTF. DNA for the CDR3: TGTGCCAGCAGTGAAGGCGGCAGCTACACCTTC. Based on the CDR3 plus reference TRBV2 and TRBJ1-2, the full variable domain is EPEVTQTPSHQVTQMGQEVILRCVPISNHLYFYWYRQILGQKVEFLVSFYNNEISEKSEIFDDQFSVERPDGSNFTLKIRSTKLEDSAMYFCASSEGGSYTFGSGTRLTVV.

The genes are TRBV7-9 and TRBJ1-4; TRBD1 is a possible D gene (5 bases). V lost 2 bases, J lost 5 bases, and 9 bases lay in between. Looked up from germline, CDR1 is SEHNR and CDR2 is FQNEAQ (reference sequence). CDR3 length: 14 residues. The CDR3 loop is CASSLNQGNEKLFF. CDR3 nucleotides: TGTGCCAGCAGCTTAAACCAGGGAAATGAAAAACTGTTTTTT.

CDR3: CASSEAGSRGYTF. CDR3 sequence (DNA): TGTGCCAGCAGTGAAGCGGGCAGTAGGGGCTACACCTTC. The chain recombines TRBV2 with TRBJ1-2, with D uncertain. The CDR3 contains 13 residues. Germline-derived CDR1 and CDR2 are SNHLY and FYNNEI. Trimming cost V 0 bases and J 8 bases, with 10 bases left between them.